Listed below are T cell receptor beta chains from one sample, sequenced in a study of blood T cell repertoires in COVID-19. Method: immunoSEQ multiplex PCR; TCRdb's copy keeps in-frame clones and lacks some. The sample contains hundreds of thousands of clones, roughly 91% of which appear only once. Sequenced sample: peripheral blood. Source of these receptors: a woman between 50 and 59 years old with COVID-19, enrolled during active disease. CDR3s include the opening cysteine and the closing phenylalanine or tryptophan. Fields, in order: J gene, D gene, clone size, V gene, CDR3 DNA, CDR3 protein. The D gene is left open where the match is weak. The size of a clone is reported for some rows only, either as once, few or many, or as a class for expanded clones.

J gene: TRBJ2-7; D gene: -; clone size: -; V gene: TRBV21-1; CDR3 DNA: TGTGCCAGCAGCAAGGGGAAAAGGGGAAGTTCCTACGAGCAGTACTTC; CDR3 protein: CASSKGKRGSSYEQYF
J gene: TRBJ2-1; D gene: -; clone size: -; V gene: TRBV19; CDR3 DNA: TGTGCCAGTAGTACAACAACAGGGAATGAGCAGTTCTTC; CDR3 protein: CASSTTTGNEQFF
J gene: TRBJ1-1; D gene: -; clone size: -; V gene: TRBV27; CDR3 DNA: TGTGCCAGCAGTTGGGATTCCGGGACACCTTTAGAAGCTTTCTTT; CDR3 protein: CASSWDSGTPLEAFF
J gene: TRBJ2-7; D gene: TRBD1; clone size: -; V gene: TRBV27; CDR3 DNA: TGTGCCAGCAGGAGGCAGGGGGTAGACGAGCAGTACTTC; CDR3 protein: CASRRQGVDEQYF
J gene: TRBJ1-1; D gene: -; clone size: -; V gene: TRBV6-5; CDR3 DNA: TGTGCCAGCAGTTCCCGGGTGTTACCTGAAGCTTTCTTT; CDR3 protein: CASSSRVLPEAFF
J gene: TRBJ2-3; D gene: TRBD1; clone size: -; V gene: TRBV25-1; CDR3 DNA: TGTGCCAGCAGTGATCTTAGGGGGCTCACAGATACGCAGTATTTT; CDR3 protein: CASSDLRGLTDTQYF
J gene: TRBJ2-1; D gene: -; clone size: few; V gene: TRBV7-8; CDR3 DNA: TGTGCCAGCAGCTTAGACCACTCGAGCTCCTACAATGAGCAGTTCTTC; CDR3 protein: CASSLDHSSSYNEQFF
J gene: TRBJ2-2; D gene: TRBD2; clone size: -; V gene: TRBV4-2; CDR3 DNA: TGTGCCAGCAGCTTCAGCGGGGGGGTCAACACCGGGGAGCTGTTTTTT; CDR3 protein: CASSFSGGVNTGELFF
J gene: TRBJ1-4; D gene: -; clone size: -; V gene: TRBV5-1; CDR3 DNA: TGCGCCAGCAGCCCTATAGGTACTAAAAATGAAAAACTGTTTTTT; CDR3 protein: CASSPIGTKNEKLFF
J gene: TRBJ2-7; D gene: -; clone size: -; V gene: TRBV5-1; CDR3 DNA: TGCGCCAGCGGTTTCCAGGGAAAGCAGTACTTC; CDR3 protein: CASGFQGKQYF
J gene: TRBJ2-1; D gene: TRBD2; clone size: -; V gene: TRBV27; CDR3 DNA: TGTGCCAGCAGTTTATGGCGGGGGGACCGGAATGAGCAGTTCTTC; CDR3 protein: CASSLWRGDRNEQFF
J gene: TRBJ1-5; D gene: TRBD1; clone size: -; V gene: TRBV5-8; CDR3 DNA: TGTGCCAGCAGCTTGGCCTTTGGTAGGCAGGGGGCAAATCAGCCCCAGCATTTT; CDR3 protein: CASSLAFGRQGANQPQHF
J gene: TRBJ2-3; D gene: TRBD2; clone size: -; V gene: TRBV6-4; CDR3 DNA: TGTGCCAGCAGTGACTTCGGGGGGACGGATTCGGATACGCAGTATTTT; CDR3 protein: CASSDFGGTDSDTQYF
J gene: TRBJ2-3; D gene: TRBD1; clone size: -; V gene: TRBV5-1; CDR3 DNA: TGCGCCAGCAGTTATATGGGGGGCCGGACAGGGAAAGATACGCAGTATTTT; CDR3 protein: CASSYMGGRTGKDTQYF
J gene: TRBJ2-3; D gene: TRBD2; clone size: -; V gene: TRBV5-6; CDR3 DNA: TGTGCCAGCAGCTTGTCCTTCGCGGGGGGGAAGACAGATACGCAGTATTTT; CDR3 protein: CASSLSFAGGKTDTQYF
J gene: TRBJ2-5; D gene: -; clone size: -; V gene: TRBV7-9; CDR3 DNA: TGTGCCAGCAGCTTAGAAAGGGGTCGAGAGACCCAGTACTTC; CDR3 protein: CASSLERGRETQYF
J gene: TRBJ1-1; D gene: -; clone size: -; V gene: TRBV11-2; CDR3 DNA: TGTGCCAGCAGCTCGGACAGTCAGACTGCTTTCTTT; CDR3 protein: CASSSDSQTAFF
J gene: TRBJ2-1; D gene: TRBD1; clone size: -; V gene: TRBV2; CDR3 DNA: TGTGCCAGCAGTGTGGGACAGGGAAGATTTCGCAATGAGCAGTTCTTC; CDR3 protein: CASSVGQGRFRNEQFF
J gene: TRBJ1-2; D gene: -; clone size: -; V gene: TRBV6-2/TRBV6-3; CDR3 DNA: TGTGCCAGCAGTTACGCTGGACAGCCTAACTATGGCTACACCTTC; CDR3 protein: CASSYAGQPNYGYTF
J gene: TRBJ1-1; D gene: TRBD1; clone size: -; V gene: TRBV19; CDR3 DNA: TGTGCCAGTAGTATAGCCACGACAGGGGGCAACACTGAAGCTTTCTTT; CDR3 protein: CASSIATTGGNTEAFF
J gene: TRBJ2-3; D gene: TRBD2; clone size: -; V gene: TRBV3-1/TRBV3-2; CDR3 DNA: TGTGCCAGCAGCCAAGAGACTAGCGCCACTTCTAGCACAGATACGCAGTATTTT; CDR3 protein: CASSQETSATSSTDTQYF
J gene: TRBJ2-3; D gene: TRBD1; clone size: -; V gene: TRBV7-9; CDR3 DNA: TGTGCCAGCAGCATGTCCGGACAGGGGGCAGATACGCAGTATTTT; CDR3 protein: CASSMSGQGADTQYF
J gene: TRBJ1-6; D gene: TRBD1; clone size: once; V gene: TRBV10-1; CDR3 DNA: TGCGCCAGCAGTGAGCCGCGACAGGGGGGCTATAATTCACCCCTCCACTTT; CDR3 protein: CASSEPRQGGYNSPLHF
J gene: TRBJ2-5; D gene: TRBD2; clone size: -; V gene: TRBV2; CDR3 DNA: TGTGCCAGCAGCCGAAGGACTAGCGGGGGGGGCCAAGAGACCCAGTACTTC; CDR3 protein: CASSRRTSGGGQETQYF
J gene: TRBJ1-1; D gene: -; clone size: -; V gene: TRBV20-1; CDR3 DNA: TGCAGTGCTAGACGGACAGCTGAAGCTTTCTTT; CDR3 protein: CSARRTAEAFF
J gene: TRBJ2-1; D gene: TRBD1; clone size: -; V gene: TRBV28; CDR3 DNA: TGTGCCAGCAGTTTAACCGGGACAGGGTTATCAGGCTCCTACAATGAGCAGTTCTTC; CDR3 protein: CASSLTGTGLSGSYNEQFF
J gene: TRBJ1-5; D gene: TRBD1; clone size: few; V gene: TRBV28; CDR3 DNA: TGTGCCAGCAGTTTAGGACAGGGGGCTCGTCAGCCCCAGCATTTT; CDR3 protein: CASSLGQGARQPQHF
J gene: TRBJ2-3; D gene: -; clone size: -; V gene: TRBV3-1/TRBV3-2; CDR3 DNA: TGTGCCAGCAGCCACAGGGTCGATACGCAGTATTTT; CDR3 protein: CASSHRVDTQYF
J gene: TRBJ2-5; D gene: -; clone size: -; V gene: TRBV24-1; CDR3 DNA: TGTGCCACCAGTGATTTAGTCAGGGGTGAAGTCGGAGAGACCCAGTACTTC; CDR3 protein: CATSDLVRGEVGETQYF
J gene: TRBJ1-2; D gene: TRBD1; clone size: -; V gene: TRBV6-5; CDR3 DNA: TGTGCCAGCAGTTCCAGCCTAGGGGGCCCCTATGGCTACACCTTC; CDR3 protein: CASSSSLGGPYGYTF
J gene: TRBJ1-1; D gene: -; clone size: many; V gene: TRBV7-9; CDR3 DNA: TGTGCCAGCAGCTTAGCCGCGGAATTCACTGAAGCTTTCTTT; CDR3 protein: CASSLAAEFTEAFF
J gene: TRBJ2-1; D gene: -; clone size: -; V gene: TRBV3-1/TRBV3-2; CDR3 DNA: TGTGCCAGCAGCCAAATTACGGGGGTGTCCAATGAGCAGTTCTTC; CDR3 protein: CASSQITGVSNEQFF
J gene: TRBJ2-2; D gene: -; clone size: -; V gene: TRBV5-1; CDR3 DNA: TGCGCCAGCTCCCTCAGGGGCCCGAACACCGGGGAGCTGTTTTTT; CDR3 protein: CASSLRGPNTGELFF